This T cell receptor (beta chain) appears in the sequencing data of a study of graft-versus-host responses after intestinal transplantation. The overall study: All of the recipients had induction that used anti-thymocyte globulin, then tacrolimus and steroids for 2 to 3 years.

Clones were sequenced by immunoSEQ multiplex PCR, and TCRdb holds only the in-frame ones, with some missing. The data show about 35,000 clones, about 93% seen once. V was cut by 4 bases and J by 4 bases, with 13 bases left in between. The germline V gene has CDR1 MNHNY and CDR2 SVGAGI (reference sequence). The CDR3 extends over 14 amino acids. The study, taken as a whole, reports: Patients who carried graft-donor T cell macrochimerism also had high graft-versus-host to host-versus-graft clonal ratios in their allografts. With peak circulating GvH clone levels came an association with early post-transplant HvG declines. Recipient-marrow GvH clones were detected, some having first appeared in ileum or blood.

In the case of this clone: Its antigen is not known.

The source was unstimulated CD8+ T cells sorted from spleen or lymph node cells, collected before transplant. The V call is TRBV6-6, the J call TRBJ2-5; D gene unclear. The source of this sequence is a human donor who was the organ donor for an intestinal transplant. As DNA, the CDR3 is TGTGCCAGCAGTTCCCAACCAAATCTAGAGACCCAGTACTTC. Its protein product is CASSSQPNLETQYF.